The present entry profiles one TCR beta chain with its context. Its antigen is undetermined. These data come from a study of T cell repertoires in cytomegalovirus infection. Findings and limits, study-wide: The cumulative frequency of public TCR beta families identified carriers of CMV plus the relevant HLA.

A single record per CDR3 protein comes from TCRdb applying MiXCR to the reads. Altogether around 750,000 distinct CDR3 sequences are present, around a third being singletons, with the ten largest covering around an eighth. The CDR3 loop spans 17 amino acids. Germline V gene sequence: CDR1 SGHVT, CDR2 SQSDAQ. The ends were cut back, 6 bases at V and 0 bases at J, with 18 bases in the middle. The receptor comes from a human donor in good health (CMV status not recorded). Some clones in this sample may be carry-over from other donors' samples. The chain couples TRBV7-4 to TRBJ1-3; no firm D call. Here the sequenced sample was cultured CD8+ T cells from PBMCs, taken from culture after CMV antigen stimulation. CDR3 in DNA: TGTGCCAGCAGGGGCGGCAGTTCGGGCCTCTCTGGAAACACCATATATTTT. This sequence encodes CASRGGSSGLSGNTIYF.